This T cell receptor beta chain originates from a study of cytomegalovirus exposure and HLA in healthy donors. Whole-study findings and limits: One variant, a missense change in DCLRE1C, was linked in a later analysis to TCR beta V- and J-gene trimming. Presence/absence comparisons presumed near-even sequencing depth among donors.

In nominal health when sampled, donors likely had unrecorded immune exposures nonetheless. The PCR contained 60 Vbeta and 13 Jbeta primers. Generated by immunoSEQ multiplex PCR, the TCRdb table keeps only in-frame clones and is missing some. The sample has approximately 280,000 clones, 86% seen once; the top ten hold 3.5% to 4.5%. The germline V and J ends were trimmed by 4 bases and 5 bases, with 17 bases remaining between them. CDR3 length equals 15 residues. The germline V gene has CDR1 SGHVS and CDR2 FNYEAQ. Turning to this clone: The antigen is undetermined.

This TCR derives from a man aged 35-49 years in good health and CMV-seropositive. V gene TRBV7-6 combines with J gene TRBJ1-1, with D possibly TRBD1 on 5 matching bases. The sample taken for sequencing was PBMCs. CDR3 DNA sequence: TGTGCCAGCAGCTCCCGGCAGGGAGGTAGAACTGAAGCTTTCTTT. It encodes CASSSRQGGRTEAFF.